This T cell receptor (beta chain) was documented in a study of PD-L1 blockade in urothelial cancer. The overall study: It was at 3 weeks (second dose) and 6 weeks after treatment start that blood was analyzed. Overall study findings and caveats: Pretreatment clonality of the blood TCR repertoire below the median was predictive of superior survival.

As for time point: pretreatment peripheral blood. Diagnoses among patients were locally advanced or metastatic urothelial carcinoma. With respect to this clone: Its antigen is unidentified.

Generated by immunoSEQ multiplex PCR, the TCRdb table keeps only in-frame clones and is missing some. Here the sample spans tens of thousands of clones, roughly 87% being singletons. V gave up 6 bases and J gave up 8 bases, with 19 bases separating them. In germline, CDR1 is ENHRY, CDR2 SYGVKD. The CDR3 is made up of 14 amino acids. The chain employs TRBV10-3 and TRBJ1-1; tentatively, D is TRBD1 (6 bases). The sample consisted of PBMCs, taken around atezolizumab (anti-PD-L1) treatment. The sequence was obtained from a woman aged 55-75 years with urothelial cancer. CDR3 region: CAIRYGTPEGEAFF. CDR3 in DNA: TGTGCCATCAGGTACGGGACACCCGAAGGGGAAGCTTTCTTT.